This T cell receptor beta chain was captured in a study of cytotoxic CD8 clonotypes in ibrutinib-treated CLL. Study context: The group held more than 10 relapsed/refractory and about 15 treatment-naive patients, with 17 to 18 IGHV unmutated. The authors obtained response samples at a median of about 11 months of treatment, range 6 to 36. Study conclusions and caveats: Clonotypes that were public were uncommon, and they contracted or stayed stable on treatment.

Frozen-stored PBMCs produced about 2 micrograms of genomic DNA for TCR beta libraries. TCRdb keeps only in-frame clones here, not all; method: immunoSEQ multiplex PCR. The sample holds 250,000 to 350,000 clones, about 72% seen once. CDR1 is SQVTM, CDR2 ANQGSEA, per germline. The CDR3 covers 12 residues. V was trimmed by 6 bases and J by 2 bases, leaving 8 bases between them. Of note for this clone: No antigen is known for it.

The sequence was collected from a human donor with chronic lymphocytic leukemia. The chain employs TRBV29-1 and TRBJ1-3; D is undetermined. Sequences were derived from PBMCs, sampled at disease progression, from a patient treated with ibrutinib. In DNA, the CDR3 is TGCAGCGTCCTCAAACCTGGAAACACCATATATTTT. Translating gives CSVLKPGNTIYF.